Following are 20 T cell receptor beta chains from one sample sequenced in a study of beta chain features in type 1 diabetes. What was sequenced were expressed TCRB transcripts, since all of the isolated RNA had been reverse transcribed. Generated by immunoSEQ multiplex PCR, the TCRdb table keeps only in-frame clones and is missing some. The sample has 810,000 or so clones, about 17% seen once; the top ten hold 0.02% to 0.03%. The specimen sequenced was naive CD4+ T cells from blood. All receptors come from a woman under 30 in good health.

Notes on this clone: The sample carries other DNA sequences with the same CDR3. The chain is built from TRBV7-2 and TRBJ2-5; D gene uncertain. Between the trimmed V and J ends, which lost 5 bases and 5 bases, there was a span of 6 bases. CDR3 size: 11 residues. The germline V gene encodes CDR1 SGHTA and CDR2 FQGNSA. CDR3 loop: CASSEQETQYF. CDR3 bases: TGTGCCAGCAGCGAGCAGGAGACCCAGTACTTC.

This clone showed up just a few times. The chain combines TRBV7-8 with TRBJ2-2; 7 positions agree with TRBD1. CDR1 and CDR2 from the germline V gene are SGHVS and FQNEAQ. This CDR3 is built from 14 residues. Unmatched junction bases numbered 2, after V lost 4 bases and J lost 3 bases. CDR3 sequence reads: CASSSGTDTGELFF. CDR3 coding DNA: TGTGCCAGCAGCTCCGGGACAGACACCGGGGAGCTGTTTTTT.

In this sample, this clone turned up a few times. The gene calls are TRBV5-4 and TRBJ2-1, with D perhaps matching TRBD2 (6 bases). CDR3 length: 15 amino acids. The V end was cut by 3 bases, the J end by 1 base, with 11 bases between. The germline V gene encodes CDR1 SGHNT and CDR2 YYREEE (reference sequence). DNA of the CDR3: TGTGCCAGCAGCTGGACTACCCGATCCTACAATGAGCAGTTCTTC. This gives the protein CASSWTTRSYNEQFF.

This clone was seen more than once but under ten times. This sequence joins TRBV7-2 and TRBJ1-5; 7 positions agree with TRBD1. V dropped 1 base and J dropped 4; count of bases not matched to a gene: 7. The CDR3 has 16 residues. The germline CDR1 and CDR2 sequences are SGHTA and FQGNSA. The CDR3 is CASSLVLADRNQPQHF. CDR3 sequence (DNA): TGTGCCAGCAGCTTAGTGTTGGCGGACAGGAATCAGCCCCAGCATTTT.

The chain recombines TRBV28 with TRBJ2-1; D gene ambiguous. This CDR3 has 11 residues. V dropped 5 bases and J dropped 7 bases, with 6 bases sitting between them. The V gene's germline CDR1 is MDHEN and CDR2 SYDVKM. This CDR3 is CASSIDNEQFF. For the CDR3, the DNA is TGTGCCAGCAGTATAGATAATGAGCAGTTCTTC. Variable domain in full (rest from reference TRBV28 and TRBJ2-1): DVKVTQSSRYLVKRTGEKVFLECVQDMDHENMFWYRQDPGLGLRLIYFSYDVKMKEKGDIPEGYSVSREKKERFSLILESASTNQTSMYLCASSIDNEQFFGPGTRLTVL.

The V and J genes are TRBV18 and TRBJ2-6, with 7 bases identical to TRBD1. The CDR3 contains 16 residues. Unmatched junction bases numbered 5, after V lost 4 bases and J lost 2 bases. Germline V gene sequence: CDR1 KGHSH, CDR2 LQKENI. The CDR3 nucleotides are TGTGCCAGCTCACAACTCCAGGGGGCTGGGGCCAACGTCCTGACTTTC. Amino acids: CASSQLQGAGANVLTF.

This chain links TRBV27 with TRBJ1-5, with 8 bases fitting TRBD1. J was trimmed by 1 base and V by 8 bases; bases with no gene match: 4. The CDR3 covers 14 residues. Germline V gene lookup returns CDR1 MNHEY and CDR2 SMNVEV (reference sequence). The CDR3 bases are TGTGCCAGCGGAAGACAGGGGAGCAATCAGCCCCAGCATTTT. The encoded protein is CASGRQGSNQPQHF.

This clone was found a few times. V gene TRBV27 combines with J gene TRBJ2-1, with D tentatively TRBD1 (6 bases). This CDR3 has 14 amino acids. CDR1 is MNHEY and CDR2 is SMNVEV in the germline V gene (reference sequence). With 7 bases removed from V and 5 bases from J, the gap between germline ends came to 15 bases. The CDR3 here is CASNPSDRNNEQFF. The CDR3 DNA reads TGTGCCAGCAATCCATCCGACAGGAACAATGAGCAGTTCTTC.

V is TRBV4-2 and J is TRBJ2-6; the D is unclear. The ends were cut back, 0 bases at V and 1 base at J, with 16 bases in the middle. CDR1 and CDR2 from the germline V gene are LGHNA and YNFKEQ. The CDR3 runs to 19 residues. The chain's CDR3 is CASSQDLFRRRSGANVLTF. The CDR3 DNA follows: TGTGCCAGCAGCCAAGATCTTTTCCGCAGGCGGTCTGGGGCCAACGTCCTGACTTTC.

This clone has only a few counts. The V gene is TRBV5-1, the J gene TRBJ2-1, with 11 bases lining up with TRBD2. J gave up 9 bases and V 4 bases, and 9 bases lay outside the gene matches. This CDR3 spans 15 amino acids. CDR1 is SGHRS and CDR2 is YFSETQ in the germline V gene. The CDR3 DNA reads TGCGCCAGCAGCCCGGGACTAGCGGCTCGTAGTGAGCAGTTCTTC. It codes for CASSPGLAARSEQFF.

The V gene is TRBV2, the J gene TRBJ1-1; the D gene is possibly TRBD1 (6 bases). CDR1 is SNHLY and CDR2 is FYNNEI in the germline V gene. The CDR3 totals 12 residues. With 5 bases removed from V and 8 bases from J, the gap between germline ends came to 12 bases. The CDR3 sequence is CASSQQGPEAFF. The DNA of the CDR3 is TGTGCCAGCAGTCAACAGGGTCCCGAAGCTTTCTTT.

The J gene is TRBJ2-3, the V gene TRBV28; TRBD1 aligns across 7 bases. The CDR3 sequence is 14 residues long. V gave up 6 bases and J gave up 0 bases; unmatched junction bases: 3. The germline gives CDR1 MDHEN, CDR2 SYDVKM. CDR3 in DNA: TGTGCCAGCAGCTCGACAGGGAGCACAGATACGCAGTATTTT. Residues: CASSSTGSTDTQYF.

The chain combines TRBV6-6 with TRBJ2-6; no clear D gene. Germline CDR1 and CDR2: MNHNY and SVGAGI (reference sequence). V was shortened by 0 bases and J by 2 bases, with 8 bases between the two germline ends. The CDR3 extends over 16 amino acids. As DNA, the CDR3 is TGTGCCAGCAGTTACTCTAACGGCGCTGGGGCCAACGTCCTGACTTTC. The encoded protein is CASSYSNGAGANVLTF.

The sample holds a few counts of this clone. The chain has TRBV27 and TRBJ1-2; possible D gene TRBD1, 5 bases. Trimming pared 5 bases from V and 0 bases from J, leaving 16 bases between. Germline V gives CDR1 MNHEY, CDR2 SMNVEV (reference sequence). This CDR3 is built from 16 residues. The CDR3 loop is CASSPSSGLTNYGYTF. In DNA, the CDR3 is TGTGCCAGCAGTCCATCCTCGGGGCTTACTAACTATGGCTACACCTTC.

This clone was observed a few times. V and J are TRBV4-1 and TRBJ2-7; 9 bases fit TRBD2. Losses at the gene ends were 3 bases for V and 0 bases for J; bases not matched to a gene: 6. There are 16 residues in the CDR3. CDR1 MGHRA and CDR2 YSYEKL come from the germline V gene. The CDR3 region has the DNA TGCGCCAGCAGCCATTCTAGCGGGGCGAGCTCCTACGAGCAGTACTTC. Its protein product is CASSHSSGASSYEQYF.

The chain uses TRBV7-8 and TRBJ1-5; D remains ambiguous. The CDR3 extends over 14 amino acids. Germline CDR1 SGHVS, CDR2 FQNEAQ. With 5 bases removed from V and 2 bases from J, the gap between germline ends came to 10 bases. DNA for the CDR3: TGTGCCAGCAGCATACACGGACGCAATCAGCCCCAGCATTTT. Translating gives CASSIHGRNQPQHF.

This clone was recorded a few times. This sequence joins TRBV19 and TRBJ2-1; the match to TRBD2 covers 9 bases. Germline-derived CDR1 and CDR2 are LNHDA and SQIVND (reference sequence). V dropped 7 bases and J dropped 4; count of bases not matched to a gene: 8. The CDR3 sequence is 15 residues long. CDR3 sequence (DNA): TGTGCCAGTACCCCAATCGCGGGAGGGTACAATGAGCAGTTCTTC. Translating it yields CASTPIAGGYNEQFF.

This chain links TRBV7-2 with TRBJ1-1; the D gene is possibly TRBD1 (6 bases). Deletions cut 4 bases from V and 0 bases from J, with 18 bases between. CDR1 is SGHTA, CDR2 FQGNSA, per germline. The CDR3 contains 17 residues. This CDR3 reads CASSSRYLGAVNTEAFF. The CDR3 coding sequence is TGTGCCAGCAGCTCAAGATATTTGGGGGCGGTGAACACTGAAGCTTTCTTT. The whole variable domain, remainder taken from reference TRBV7-2 and TRBJ1-1, is GAGVSQSPSNKVTEKGKDVELRCDPISGHTALYWYRQSLGQGLEFLIYFQGNSAPDKSGLPSDRFSAERTGGSVSTLTIQRTQQEDSAVYLCASSSRYLGAVNTEAFFGQGTRLTVV.

This clone showed up just a few times. The V call is TRBV7-2, the J call TRBJ2-5, with D unclear. The CDR3 runs 14 residues. V gave up 0 bases and J gave up 5 bases, with 10 bases separating them. Germline V gene lookup returns CDR1 SGHTA and CDR2 FQGNSA. As DNA, the CDR3 is TGTGCCAGCAGCTTAGCGTCTTACCTGGAGACCCAGTACTTC. Amino acid sequence: CASSLASYLETQYF.

This clone has more than one count but fewer than ten. The rearrangement uses TRBV7-2 and TRBJ2-2, with 9 bases that match TRBD1. The CDR3 has 14 residues. Per germline, CDR1 SGHTA and CDR2 FQGNSA. Unmatched junction bases numbered 2, after V lost 5 bases and J lost 4 bases. The CDR3 is CASSTGQGTGELFF. The CDR3 DNA follows: TGTGCCAGCAGCACGGGACAGGGCACCGGGGAGCTGTTTTTT.